Given below is one T cell receptor (beta chain) in context. Its antigen is unknown. The data derive from a study of cytomegalovirus exposure and HLA in healthy donors. Across the whole study: Later analysis reported that the 120 or so validation repertoires shared the platform of the approximately 690 first-cohort repertoires. Study-wide findings and caveats: Rarity marked most TCR sequences, yet some public TCRs occurred in many donors. The study recorded about 160 TCR beta chains that were cytomegalovirus-associated.

Libraries were prepared by immunoSEQ multiplex PCR; TCRdb keeps only in-frame clonotypes and omits some of them. The sample contains some 140,000 clones, around 84% of which appear only once. The clonotype was recovered from a human donor in good health. The sample taken for sequencing was PBMCs.

This chain's CDR3 is CASSESGMSGYTF. CDR3 DNA: TGTGCCAGCAGTGAATCCGGGATGAGTGGCTACACCTTC. The genes are TRBV25-1 and TRBJ1-2; no definite D call. CDR3 length: 13 residues. Germline V gene sequence: CDR1 MGHDK, CDR2 SYGVNS. Between the trimmed V and J ends, which lost 1 base and 7 bases, there was a span of 10 bases.